The 7 T cell receptor beta chains below come from one sample, sequenced in a study of blood T cell repertoires in COVID-19. Profiled with immunoSEQ multiplex PCR; TCRdb holds only in-frame clones, not every one. Seen here are about 150,000 clones, around nine tenths observed once, and the top ten hold about 2.4%. What was sequenced was peripheral blood. These receptors came from a woman aged 70-85 years with acute or convalescent COVID-19.

The genes are TRBV28 and TRBJ1-2; 8 bases are a match to TRBD1. Germline V gene sequence: CDR1 MDHEN, CDR2 SYDVKM. CDR3 size: 14 residues. Trimming cost V 5 bases and J 7 bases; bases outside gene matches: 9. This CDR3 reads CASSIGQGQGGYTF. The CDR3 DNA reads TGTGCCAGCAGTATAGGACAGGGTCAAGGTGGCTACACCTTC.

V is TRBV21-1 and J is TRBJ2-5; the table's D gene call, TRBD1, was not cross checked with the DNA. TRBV21-1 is termed a pseudogene. The CDR3 sequence is 15 residues long. CDR3 bases: TGTGCCAGCAGCAACCGACAGGGAATACAAGAGACCCAGTACTTC. The encoded protein is CASSNRQGIQETQYF.

The J gene is TRBJ2-7, the V gene TRBV6-6; D is uncertain. Looked up from germline, CDR1 is MNHNY and CDR2 is SVGAGI (reference sequence). This CDR3 region has 11 residues. Trimming cost V 4 bases and J 5 bases, with 6 bases left between them. Written as DNA, the CDR3 is TGTGCCAGCAGTTTGGCAAACGAGCAGTACTTC. It is translated as CASSLANEQYF.

The J gene is TRBJ2-2, the V gene TRBV7-9, with no clear D. Between the trimmed V and J ends, which lost 5 bases and 6 bases, there was a span of 22 bases. CDR1 is SEHNR, CDR2 FQNEAQ, per germline (reference sequence). The CDR3 has 17 residues. The CDR3 is CASSPQDGFRRPGELFF. Written as DNA, the CDR3 is TGTGCCAGCAGCCCGCAAGACGGGTTTCGGCGGCCCGGGGAGCTGTTTTTT. The full variable domain, with the rest looked up from reference TRBV7-9 and TRBJ2-2, is DTGVSQNPRHKITKRGQNVTFRCDPISEHNRLYWYRQTLGQGPEFLTYFQNEAQLEKSRLLSDRFSAERPKGSFSTLEIQRTEQGDSAMYLCASSPQDGFRRPGELFFGEGSRLTVL.

The rearrangement uses TRBV2 and TRBJ1-1; D gene unclear. Between the trimmed V and J ends, which lost 0 bases and 3 bases, there was a span of 5 bases. This CDR3 contains 13 residues. Germline values: CDR1 SNHLY, CDR2 FYNNEI. The CDR3 bases are TGTGCCAGCAGTGAAGCCGGGTACACTGAAGCTTTCTTT. As protein: CASSEAGYTEAFF.

This clone was seen only once. The gene calls are TRBV15 and TRBJ1-2; 8 bases line up with TRBD1. V lost 1 base and J lost 4; bases outside the gene matches: 2. This CDR3 is built from 14 residues. Germline-derived CDR1 and CDR2 are LNHNV and YYDKDF (reference sequence). CDR3: CATSRGTGGYGYTF. DNA for the CDR3: TGTGCCACCAGCAGAGGAACAGGGGGCTATGGCTACACCTTC.

The chain recombines TRBV2 with TRBJ1-5; D perhaps matches TRBD1 (5 bases). Germline CDR1 SNHLY, CDR2 FYNNEI. V was cut by 0 bases and J by 4 bases, with 16 bases left in between. The CDR3 is 17 residues long. This CDR3 reads CASSEADATAWNQPQHF. Written as DNA, the CDR3 is TGTGCCAGCAGTGAAGCTGACGCGACAGCCTGGAATCAGCCCCAGCATTTT.